This TCR beta chain appears in the sequencing data of a study of blood T cell repertoires in COVID-19. Data came from immunoSEQ multiplex PCR; TCRdb stores just in-frame clones and leaves some out. The repertoire holds more than 50,000 clones, with 80% to 95% as singletons. V shed 7 bases and J shed 2 bases, with 12 bases lying between them. Germline CDR1 is SGHTA and CDR2 is FQGTGA. This CDR3 is built from 14 residues. The sample was peripheral blood. The V call is TRBV7-3, the J call TRBJ2-1, with D possibly matching TRBD1 (5 bases). This clonotype originated in a human donor with active COVID-19. The donor label of this sample is uncertain. The CDR3 sequence is CASNQGGTYNEQFF. CDR3 in DNA: TGTGCCAGCAACCAGGGTGGTACCTACAATGAGCAGTTCTTC.